This entry lists 24 T cell receptor beta chains sequenced from one sample in a study of T cells in Graves' hyperthyroidism and ophthalmopathy. Amplification of TCR beta CDR3 regions used RNA as the template. The HTBI set primed first-round TCR CDR3 RT-PCR. TCRdb fed the multiplex PCR reads into MiXCR, producing one record per CDR3 protein. The data show over 650,000 distinct CDR3 sequences, with about 16% seen just once and under 8.5% held by the top ten. Sequenced input: blood. The source is a man between 18 and 35 years old with Graves' hyperthyroidism.

This clonotype was seen at least ten times. This rearrangement joins TRBV2 to TRBJ2-6; no clear D gene. The CDR3 runs 15 residues. Germline V lookup: CDR1 SNHLY, CDR2 FYNNEI. The V end lost 0 bases, the J end lost 4 bases, and 7 bases lay between the germline ends. CDR3 amino acids: CASSEAGYGANVLTF. Here the CDR3 DNA reads TGTGCCAGCAGTGAAGCTGGTTACGGGGCCAACGTCCTGACTTTC.

The CDR3 spells CASSPPGTGNQPQHF. The CDR3 bases are TGTGCCAGCAGCCCCCCCGGGACAGGAAATCAGCCCCAGCATTTT. This chain links TRBV7-2 with TRBJ1-5; 8 bases map to TRBD1. Germline CDR1 is SGHTA and CDR2 is FQGNSA. The CDR3 loop spans 15 amino acids. J was trimmed by 4 bases and V by 5 bases; bases with no gene match: 7.

This clonotype appeared a few times. The chain has TRBV20-1 and TRBJ2-3; 11 bases are shared with TRBD2. Trimming at V came to 0 bases and at J to 2 bases, leaving 13 bases not matched to a gene. Per germline, CDR1 DFQATT and CDR2 SNEGSKA (reference sequence). This CDR3 comprises 19 residues. DNA of the CDR3: TGCAGTGCTAGAGATCAACTAGCGGGAGCGTTCGGGGACACAGATACGCAGTATTTT. Amino acid sequence: CSARDQLAGAFGDTDTQYF.

This clonotype was seen more than once but under ten times. This rearrangement joins TRBV18 to TRBJ2-1; 13 positions match TRBD2. This CDR3 comprises 18 residues. V was pared by 5 bases and J by 2 bases, with 9 bases of the junction left unmatched. The germline CDR1 and CDR2 sequences are KGHSH and LQKENI. CDR3 nucleotide sequence: TGTGCCAGCTCAAAGACTAGCGGGAGGTATATGCCCTACAATGAGCAGTTCTTC. This codes for CASSKTSGRYMPYNEQFF.

The CDR3 here is CASSVEGRKLFF. The CDR3, as DNA: TGTGCCAGCAGCGTAGAGGGACGAAAGCTGTTTTTT. The J gene is TRBJ2-2, the V gene TRBV9, with D possibly being TRBD1 or TRBD2 (5 bases each). Deletions cut 0 bases from V and 12 bases from J, with 9 bases between. The CDR3 is 12 residues long. Germline-derived CDR1 and CDR2 are SGDLS and YYNGEE. The variable domain in full, completed from reference TRBV9 and TRBJ2-2, reads DSGVTQTPKHLITATGQRVTLRCSPRSGDLSVYWYQQSLDQGLQFLIQYYNGEERAKGNILERFSAQQFPDLHSELNLSSLELGDSALYFCASSVEGRKLFFGEGSRLTVL.

The chain links TRBV25-1 to TRBJ1-6; D is ambiguous. The CDR3 loop spans 12 amino acids. Germline V gene data show CDR1 as MGHDK and CDR2 as SYGVNS. The V end was cut by 6 bases, the J end by 7 bases, with 7 bases between. CDR3 residues: CASRTGNSPLHF. As DNA, the CDR3 is TGTGCCAGCAGGACGGGGAATTCACCCCTCCACTTT.

This clonotype appeared many times. The chain has TRBV2 and TRBJ1-1; 9 nucleotides line up with TRBD1. CDR3 size: 15 residues. Per the germline V gene, CDR1 is SNHLY and CDR2 is FYNNEI. The junction had 9 bases not matched to a gene; V was cut back by 5 bases and J by 5 bases. CDR3 nucleotides: TGTGCCAGCAGTCTAACAGGGGGCGCATATACTGAAGCTTTCTTT. Protein: CASSLTGGAYTEAFF.

This clonotype was recorded a few times. The chain combines TRBV5-1 with TRBJ2-1; 10 bases are a match to TRBD2. The CDR3 sequence is 16 residues long. Trimming removed 3 bases from V and 4 bases from J; junction bases left unmatched: 7. Germline CDR1 is SGHRS and CDR2 is YFSETQ. This CDR3 reads CASSWLAGAKYNEQFF. CDR3 DNA: TGCGCCAGCAGCTGGCTAGCGGGAGCCAAATACAATGAGCAGTTCTTC.

The chain combines TRBV2 with TRBJ2-7; 11 bases match TRBD1. Germline V gives CDR1 SNHLY, CDR2 FYNNEI. The CDR3 runs to 15 residues. The V gene end was trimmed by 1 base and the J gene end by 4 bases; junction bases not matched to a gene: 3. CDR3 in amino acids: CASSEVGTGGYEQYF. The CDR3 DNA reads TGTGCCAGCAGTGAAGTGGGGACAGGGGGTTACGAGCAGTACTTC.

This clonotype was detected ten times or more. This sequence joins TRBV7-8 and TRBJ1-5; D not resolved. Germline-derived CDR1 and CDR2 are SGHVS and FQNEAQ. The CDR3 runs to 15 residues. Trimming left V 0 bases short and J 6 bases short, with 12 bases between. This CDR3 reads CASSLAYGMGQPQHF. Written as DNA, the CDR3 is TGTGCCAGCAGCTTAGCGTACGGCATGGGTCAGCCCCAGCATTTT.

This clonotype was seen many times. This chain joins TRBV2 and TRBJ2-3, with D possibly being TRBD2 (6 bases). The CDR3 consists of 17 residues. Between the trimmed V and J ends, which lost 3 bases and 6 bases, there was a span of 22 bases. Germline CDR1 is SNHLY and CDR2 is FYNNEI. The CDR3 nucleotides are TGTGCCAGCAGTGACGGGAGACTTTCCTACGGGGCGGATACGCAGTATTTT. Translation gives CASSDGRLSYGADTQYF.

This clonotype was found many times. The J gene is TRBJ1-1, the V gene TRBV2; D gene ambiguous. The CDR3 sequence is 12 residues long. The ends were cut back, 8 bases at V and 11 bases at J, with 18 bases in the middle. Germline V gives CDR1 SNHLY, CDR2 FYNNEI. This CDR3 is CASGKVVTRAFF. CDR3 DNA sequence: TGTGCCAGCGGGAAAGTCGTGACTCGGGCTTTCTTT.

This clonotype was seen more than once but under ten times. The chain carries TRBV18 and TRBJ1-6, with unresolved D. V lost 4 bases, J lost 8 bases, and 9 bases lay in between. This CDR3 comprises 13 residues. Germline loops: CDR1 KGHSH, CDR2 LQKENI. The CDR3 loop is CASSLRSDSPLHF. CDR3 nucleotides: TGTGCCAGCTCACTTCGCTCGGATTCACCCCTCCACTTT.

This rearrangement joins TRBV7-9 to TRBJ2-1, with 8 bases aligning to TRBD1. CDR1 SEHNR and CDR2 FQNEAQ come from the germline V gene (reference sequence). J gave up 7 bases and V 5 bases, and 10 bases lay outside the gene matches. The CDR3 length is 15 residues. CDR3 DNA: TGTGCCAGCAGCCCCGGACAGGGCGTAAGGAATGAGCAGTTCTTC. Translation: CASSPGQGVRNEQFF.

This clonotype was detected only a few times. This chain uses TRBV27 with TRBJ1-2; TRBD1 might be the D (6 bases). Per the germline V gene, CDR1 is MNHEY and CDR2 is SMNVEV (reference sequence). Trimming removed 2 bases from V and 5 bases from J, with 9 bases in between. The length of the CDR3 is 13 residues. The CDR3, as DNA: TGTGCCAGCAGTTTAACAGGACAGTATGGCTACACCTTC. Amino acids: CASSLTGQYGYTF.

The rearrangement joins TRBV7-9 to TRBJ1-3, with no clear D. Trimming left V 3 bases short and J 3 bases short, with 15 bases between. There are 16 residues in the CDR3. Germline assignment: CDR1 SEHNR and CDR2 FQNEAQ (reference sequence). This chain's CDR3 is CASSFSDRAIGNTIYF. As DNA, the CDR3 is TGTGCCAGCAGCTTTTCGGACCGAGCTATTGGAAACACCATATATTTT.

The chain has TRBV15 and TRBJ2-3; no definite D call. The CDR3 extends over 12 amino acids. Trimming pared 4 bases from V and 4 bases from J, leaving 6 bases between. From germline, CDR1 is LNHNV and CDR2 YYDKDF (reference sequence). This CDR3 reads CATSIRPDTQYF. The CDR3 DNA follows: TGTGCCACCAGCATAAGGCCAGATACGCAGTATTTT.

This sequence joins TRBV2 and TRBJ2-2; 11 positions agree with TRBD2. V lost 2 bases and J lost 9; bases outside the gene matches: 8. This CDR3 region has 16 residues. Looked up from germline, CDR1 is SNHLY and CDR2 is FYNNEI. The CDR3 DNA reads TGTGCCAGCAGTGAACCGGGACTAGCGGTATCCCGGGAGCTGTTTTTT. It specifies CASSEPGLAVSRELFF.

This clonotype was detected ten times or more. The gene calls are TRBV20-1 and TRBJ2-7; no clear D. Trimming stripped 3 bases from V and 3 bases from J, with 12 bases between. Germline V gene sequence: CDR1 DFQATT, CDR2 SNEGSKA (reference sequence). This CDR3 contains 13 residues. In DNA, the CDR3 is TGCAGTGCTAGGTTCCCGGGCCTCTACGAGCAGTACTTC. This gives the protein CSARFPGLYEQYF.

There are many counts of this clonotype. V is TRBV28 and J is TRBJ2-1; 8 positions agree with TRBD1. V lost 4 bases to trimming and J lost 2 bases; unmatched junction nucleotides: 4. Germline CDR1 and CDR2: MDHEN and SYDVKM. The CDR3 runs to 15 residues. Written as DNA, the CDR3 is TGTGCCAGCAGTTCGGGACAGGTCCCCTACAATGAGCAGTTCTTC. Encoded protein: CASSSGQVPYNEQFF.

The chain couples TRBV6-6 to TRBJ2-1; 8 bases are shared with TRBD2. In germline, CDR1 is MNHNY, CDR2 SVGAGI (reference sequence). The CDR3 loop spans 15 amino acids. V shed 0 bases, J shed 5 bases, and the junction held 3 bases outside the gene matches. CDR3 loop: CASSYSRLANNEQFF. As DNA, the CDR3 is TGTGCCAGCAGTTACTCGAGACTAGCGAACAATGAGCAGTTCTTC.

This clonotype was picked up many times. This chain connects TRBV7-3 to TRBJ1-1, with D perhaps matching TRBD1 (6 bases). The CDR3 is made up of 16 amino acids. Germline V gives CDR1 SGHTA, CDR2 FQGTGA. Trimming pared 6 bases from V and 1 base from J, leaving 18 bases between. CDR3 nucleotides: TGTGCCAGCAGTCCTAGGGGGGGCCAGACGAACACTGAAGCTTTCTTT. This encodes CASSPRGGQTNTEAFF. Based on the CDR3 plus reference TRBV7-3 and TRBJ1-1, the full variable domain is GAGVSQTPSNKVTEKGKYVELRCDPISGHTALYWYRQSLGQGPEFLIYFQGTGAADDSGLPNDRFFAVRPEGSVSTLKIQRTERGDSAVYLCASSPRGGQTNTEAFFGQGTRLTVV.

This clonotype was detected ten times or more. The V call is TRBV3-1, the J call TRBJ2-5, with D possibly TRBD2 on 6 matching bases. The CDR3 runs 15 residues. In germline, CDR1 is LGHDT, CDR2 YNNKEL (reference sequence). The V and J ends lost 6 bases and 1 base respectively, with 15 bases between them. CDR3 nucleotides: TGTGCCAGCAGTCCGGGAGTCCGCCGCCAAGAGACCCAGTACTTC. Its translation is CASSPGVRRQETQYF.

The chain combines TRBV7-2 with TRBJ1-1; D gene ambiguous. CDR1 SGHTA and CDR2 FQGNSA come from the germline V gene. The CDR3 consists of 15 residues. Between the trimmed V and J ends, which lost 0 bases and 3 bases, there was a span of 11 bases. The CDR3 nucleotides read TGTGCCAGCAGCTTAGCGCCTCTCGATTACACTGAAGCTTTCTTT. It translates to CASSLAPLDYTEAFF.